This TCR beta chain derives from a study of response to subunit inactivated influenza vaccine. A word on this clonotype: Its target is not known.

TCRdb re-analysed the RT-PCR reads in MiXCR, keeping a single row per CDR3 protein. The data show 550,000 to 800,000 distinct CDR3 sequences, with over 11% seen just once and around 6.5% held by the top ten. Notes on the study in general: T cells newly recruited by each seasonal influenza vaccination are few, the authors suggested.

This TCR came from a man aged 50 or older who received an inactivated influenza vaccine. Sequences were derived from PBMCs from blood, sampled less than 15 days before vaccination.

The CDR3 loop is CASGLLGRTDTQYF. In DNA, the CDR3 is TGTGCCAGCGGCCTGTTGGGGAGAACAGATACGCAGTATTTT. The V and J genes are TRBV2 and TRBJ2-3; D perhaps matches TRBD2 (5 bases). V lost 8 bases and J lost 3, with 15 bases in between. This CDR3 has 14 residues. In germline, CDR1 is SNHLY, CDR2 FYNNEI.